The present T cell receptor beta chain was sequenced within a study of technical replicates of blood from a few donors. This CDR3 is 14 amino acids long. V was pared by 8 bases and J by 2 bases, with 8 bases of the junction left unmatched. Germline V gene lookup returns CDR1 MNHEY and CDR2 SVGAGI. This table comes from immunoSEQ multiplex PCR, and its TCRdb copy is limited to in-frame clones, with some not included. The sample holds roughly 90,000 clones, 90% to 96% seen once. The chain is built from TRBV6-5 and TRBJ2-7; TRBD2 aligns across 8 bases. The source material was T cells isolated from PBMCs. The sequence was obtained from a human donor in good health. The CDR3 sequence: CASSLGGEAYEQYF. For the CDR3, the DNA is TGTGCCAGCTCGCTCGGGGGGGAAGCCTACGAGCAGTACTTC.